This TCR beta chain was found in a study of blood T cell repertoires in COVID-19. On the study more broadly: T cells, B-cell-depleted T cells, or PBMCs provided the cDNA or gDNA that served as material.

The CDR3 extends over 13 amino acids. The V gene lost 4 bases and the J gene lost 2 bases, with 8 bases spanning the gap. Per the germline V gene, CDR1 is KGHDR and CDR2 is SFDVKD. The data were produced by immunoSEQ multiplex PCR, yet TCRdb's version contains in-frame clones alone and is incomplete. The sample yields 270,000 or so clones, 65% to 85% seen once. The TCR originated in a human donor with COVID-19, enrolled during active disease. The donor label of this sample is uncertain. The V gene is TRBV24-1, the J gene TRBJ2-7; the D gene is possibly TRBD1 (5 bases). Sequenced sample: peripheral blood. This chain's CDR3 is CATSDRVTYEQYF. Written as DNA, the CDR3 is TGTGCCACCAGTGACAGGGTGACCTACGAGCAGTACTTC.